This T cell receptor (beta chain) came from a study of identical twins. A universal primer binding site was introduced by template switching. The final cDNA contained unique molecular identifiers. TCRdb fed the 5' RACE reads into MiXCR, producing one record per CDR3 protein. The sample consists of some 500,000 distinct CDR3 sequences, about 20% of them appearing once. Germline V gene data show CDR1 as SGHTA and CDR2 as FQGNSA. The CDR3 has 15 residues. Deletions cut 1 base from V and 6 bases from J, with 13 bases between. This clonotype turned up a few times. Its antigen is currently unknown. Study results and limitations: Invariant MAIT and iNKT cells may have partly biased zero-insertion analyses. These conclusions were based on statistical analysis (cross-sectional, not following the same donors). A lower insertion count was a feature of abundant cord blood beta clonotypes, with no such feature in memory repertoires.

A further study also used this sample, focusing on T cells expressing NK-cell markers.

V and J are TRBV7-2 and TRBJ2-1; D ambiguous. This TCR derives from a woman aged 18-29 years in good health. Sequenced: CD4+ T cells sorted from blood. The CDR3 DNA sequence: TGTGCCAGCAGCTTAGGCAATAGAGCCCTCAATGAGCAGTTCTTC. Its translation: CASSLGNRALNEQFF.